This T cell receptor beta chain emerged from a study of CD8+CD57+ T cells in acquired aplastic anemia. TCR beta VDJ and CDR3 profiling used genomic DNA as template. Each CDR3 protein gets one entry after TCRdb re-called the reads with MiXCR. The sample holds about 180,000 distinct CDR3 sequences; roughly three fifths are singletons and the top ten take about 42%. Study-wide results and limits: In common between the patients and the controls were around 29 CD8+ CDR3 sequences. In CD8+ cells, Simpson's diversity showed no significant difference between patients and controls.

Patients chosen for sequencing had shown CD8+CD57+ cell expansion by flow cytometry. Therapy had not been given to patients before blood sampling. CDR1 is DFQATT and CDR2 is SNEGSKA in the germline V gene (reference sequence). This CDR3 has 16 residues. V was pared by 5 bases and J by 2 bases, with 22 bases between. Of note for this clonotype: Antigen specificity is unknown.

This clonotype originated in a human donor with aplastic anemia. What was sequenced was sorted CD4+, CD8+, or CD8+CD57+ T cells (not recorded which) from PBMCs. This sequence joins TRBV20-1 and TRBJ2-7; D is tentatively TRBD1 or TRBD2 (7 bases each). The CDR3: CSAGRPTGRGTYEQYF. DNA of the CDR3: TGCAGTGCTGGACGCCCGACAGGGAGGGGAACCTACGAGCAGTACTTC.